The rows below give T cell receptor beta chains drawn from one sample of a study of early T cells in non-severe SARS-CoV-2 infection. MiXCR, run by TCRdb on the 5' RACE reads, gives a single entry per CDR3 protein. The sample yields roughly 40,000 distinct CDR3 sequences, roughly 5.7% seen once. What was sequenced was whole blood. The receptors were sampled from an adult who was a healthcare worker with PCR-confirmed SARS-CoV-2 infection or an uninfected control (not recorded which). CDR3s include the opening cysteine and the closing phenylalanine or tryptophan. The D gene is left open where the match is weak. The size entry is marked missing in some rows and otherwise reads once, few, many or a size class.

size: many; V: TRBV20-1; J: TRBJ2-5; D: .; DNA: TGCAGTGCTAGAGATCGGAGGGTCGAGGCGGAGACCCAGTACTTC; CDR3: CSARDRRVEAETQYF
size: many; V: TRBV2; J: TRBJ1-1; D: .; DNA: TGTGCCAGCAGTGAACGCCGCGGCACTGAAGCTTTCTTT; CDR3: CASSERRGTEAFF
size: .; V: TRBV20-1; J: TRBJ2-3; D: TRBD2; DNA: TGCAGTGCCCCACCGCGTAGCGGGAGTATAGCGGATACGCAGTATTTT; CDR3: CSAPPRSGSIADTQYF
size: many; V: TRBV28; J: TRBJ2-1; D: .; DNA: TGTGCCAGCAGTCCTGGGGTGCGGCAGTTCTTC; CDR3: CASSPGVRQFF
size: .; V: TRBV6-2/TRBV6-3; J: TRBJ2-7; D: .; DNA: TGTGCCAGCAGTTATAGTACCGGGAGTGTGTCCTACGAGCAGTACTTC; CDR3: CASSYSTGSVSYEQYF
size: many; V: TRBV9; J: TRBJ2-3; D: .; DNA: TGTGCCAGCAGCGTATCCGGCCGAGCAGATACGCAGTATTTT; CDR3: CASSVSGRADTQYF
size: many; V: TRBV20-1; J: TRBJ2-3; D: TRBD2; DNA: TGCAGTGCTAGAGATTCTCAGCGGGACGTGGTGGGCACAGATACGCAGTATTTT; CDR3: CSARDSQRDVVGTDTQYF
size: many; V: TRBV15; J: TRBJ1-6; D: .; DNA: TGTGCCACCAGCAGCGAGCCTTGGTCACCCCTCCACTTT; CDR3: CATSSEPWSPLHF
size: many; V: TRBV5-1; J: TRBJ2-5; D: .; DNA: TGCGCCAGCAGCTTGGGACCCCAAGAGACCCAGTACTTC; CDR3: CASSLGPQETQYF
size: many; V: TRBV27; J: TRBJ1-5; D: .; DNA: TGTGCCAGCAGTTCAAACAGGGAATATCAGCCCCAGCATTTT; CDR3: CASSSNREYQPQHF
size: many; V: TRBV2; J: TRBJ1-1; D: TRBD1; DNA: TGTGCCAGCAGCGTTGTCGGGACAGCGAACACTGAAGCTTTCTTT; CDR3: CASSVVGTANTEAFF
size: many; V: TRBV7-9; J: TRBJ2-2; D: .; DNA: TGTGCCAGCAGCATGAGGGACGGGACCCAGACCGGGGAGCTGTTTTTT; CDR3: CASSMRDGTQTGELFF
size: many; V: TRBV23-1; J: TRBJ2-7; D: .; DNA: TGCGCCAGCAGCCAAAACTGTCGGGACATATCCTACGAGCAGTACTTC; CDR3: CASSQNCRDISYEQYF
size: many; V: TRBV18; J: TRBJ2-7; D: .; DNA: TGTGCCAGCTCACCTCTCGACAGCTCCTACGAGCAGTACTTC; CDR3: CASSPLDSSYEQYF
size: few; V: TRBV12-3/TRBV12-4; J: TRBJ2-1; D: .; DNA: TGTGCCAGCAGTTCGGACGTCCTGCTATACAATGAGCAGTTCTTC; CDR3: CASSSDVLLYNEQFF
size: few; V: TRBV5-1; J: TRBJ2-1; D: TRBD2; DNA: TGCGCCAGCAGCTTGTCTGGCGGGAGGAGCAATGAGCAGTTCTTC; CDR3: CASSLSGGRSNEQFF
size: many; V: TRBV10-3; J: TRBJ2-5; D: .; DNA: TGTGCCATCAGTGAGGGGGCTAGCTCGGAGACCCAGTACTTC; CDR3: CAISEGASSETQYF
size: many; V: TRBV6-4; J: TRBJ2-1; D: TRBD2; DNA: TGTGCCAGCAGTGCCTCGGCTTACCCGGGAGGATACAATGAGCAGTTCTTC; CDR3: CASSASAYPGGYNEQFF
size: many; V: TRBV5-6; J: TRBJ1-5; D: .; DNA: TGTGCCAGCACCGTCAGGGGCCTGAATCAGCCCCAGCATTTT; CDR3: CASTVRGLNQPQHF
size: many; V: TRBV6-1; J: TRBJ2-7; D: .; DNA: TGTGCCAGCAGTGAAGCTAGGGACCTCTCCTACGAGCAGTACTTC; CDR3: CASSEARDLSYEQYF
size: many; V: TRBV6-4; J: TRBJ2-4; D: .; DNA: TGTGCCAGCATAGTCCAGGAGACGGCCAAAAACATTCAGTACTTC; CDR3: CASIVQETAKNIQYF
size: many; V: TRBV6-1; J: TRBJ1-1; D: .; DNA: TGTGCCAGCAGTAGACAGGATGAAGCTTTCTTT; CDR3: CASSRQDEAFF
size: medium-sized; V: TRBV12-3/TRBV12-4; J: TRBJ1-2; D: TRBD1; DNA: TGTGCCAGCGGACCCTACGGGACAGGCGGTGGCTACACCTTC; CDR3: CASGPYGTGGGYTF
size: many; V: TRBV9; J: TRBJ1-5; D: .; DNA: TGTGCCAGCAGCGAGGGGGGCGTGGGTTTTGGCCAGCCCCAGCATTTT; CDR3: CASSEGGVGFGQPQHF
size: few; V: TRBV5-1; J: TRBJ2-7; D: .; DNA: TGCGCCAGCAGCTTCGGGACGGGCTTAGAGCAGTACTTC; CDR3: CASSFGTGLEQYF
size: few; V: TRBV7-2; J: TRBJ1-3; D: TRBD1; DNA: TGTGCCAGCAGCCCTCGACAGGGGAGCTCTGAAAACACCATATATTTT; CDR3: CASSPRQGSSENTIYF
size: many; V: TRBV29-1; J: TRBJ2-6; D: .; DNA: TGCAGCGTTGAATTTGTTGGGTTCTCTGGGGCCAACGTCCTGACTTTC; CDR3: CSVEFVGFSGANVLTF
size: few; V: TRBV4-2; J: TRBJ1-5; D: .; DNA: TGTGCCAGCAGCCAAGAGGACAGTCCCAATCAGCCCCAGCATTTT; CDR3: CASSQEDSPNQPQHF
size: few; V: TRBV14; J: TRBJ2-7; D: TRBD1; DNA: TGTGCCAGCAGCCTCCTACAGGGGGCAGCGGGCGAGCAGTACTTC; CDR3: CASSLLQGAAGEQYF
size: few; V: TRBV28; J: TRBJ2-1; D: TRBD1; DNA: TGTGCCAGCAGTTCCGGGACAGGCTCCTACAATGAGCAGTTCTTC; CDR3: CASSSGTGSYNEQFF
size: many; V: TRBV5-1; J: TRBJ1-1; D: .; DNA: TGCGCCAGCAGTAAGGACGGGTTTCAAGGAAAATTAATCGACACTGAAGCTTTCTTT; CDR3: CASSKDGFQGKLIDTEAFF
size: many; V: TRBV12-3/TRBV12-4; J: TRBJ2-7; D: TRBD2; DNA: TGTGCCAGCAGTCAGACTAGCGGGACTACCTACGAGCAGTACTTC; CDR3: CASSQTSGTTYEQYF
size: many; V: TRBV10-1; J: TRBJ2-3; D: .; DNA: TGCGCCAGCAGTGGACCGGGCACAGATACGCAGTATTTT; CDR3: CASSGPGTDTQYF
size: few; V: TRBV11-2; J: TRBJ2-7; D: .; DNA: TGTGCCAGCAGCCCCGGACCCGGCATGAGCACCTACGAGCAGTACTTC; CDR3: CASSPGPGMSTYEQYF
size: many; V: TRBV9; J: TRBJ2-6; D: .; DNA: TGTGCCAGCAGCGTAGGGTCGAGGCCCACGACCTCCAGGGCCAACGTCCTGACTTTC; CDR3: CASSVGSRPTTSRANVLTF
size: many; V: TRBV28; J: TRBJ2-1; D: TRBD2; DNA: TGTGCCAGCAGTCGACTTAGCGGGAGTTCTGAGCAGTTCTTC; CDR3: CASSRLSGSSEQFF
size: many; V: TRBV20-1; J: TRBJ2-1; D: .; DNA: TGCAGTGCTATGGTTGGGGTGTACAATGAGCAGTTCTTC; CDR3: CSAMVGVYNEQFF
size: many; V: TRBV6-5; J: TRBJ2-2; D: .; DNA: TGTGCCAGCGCTTTGGGCAGAATATCGAACACCGGGGAGCTGTTTTTT; CDR3: CASALGRISNTGELFF
size: many; V: TRBV9; J: TRBJ2-7; D: TRBD2; DNA: TGTGCCAGCAGCGTATTCCCTAGCGGGAACTACGAGCAGTACTTC; CDR3: CASSVFPSGNYEQYF
size: .; V: TRBV4-1; J: TRBJ1-5; D: .; DNA: TGCGCCAGCAGCCTCGGGGCAGGCAATCAGCCCCAGCATTTT; CDR3: CASSLGAGNQPQHF
size: many; V: TRBV29-1; J: TRBJ2-2; D: .; DNA: TGCAGCGTTGAGACGAACACCGGGGAGCTGTTTTTT; CDR3: CSVETNTGELFF
size: many; V: TRBV19; J: TRBJ2-7; D: TRBD2; DNA: TGTGCCAGTGCTAGCGGGTCGTCCTACGAGCAGTACTTC; CDR3: CASASGSSYEQYF
size: few; V: TRBV6-5; J: TRBJ2-2; D: .; DNA: TGTGCCAGCGGCGACACCGGGACAAAGAACACCGGGGAGCTGTTTTTT; CDR3: CASGDTGTKNTGELFF
size: many; V: TRBV10-2; J: TRBJ2-7; D: .; DNA: TGCGCCAGCAGTGTGGAAAGGGGCCTACACGAGCAGTACTTC; CDR3: CASSVERGLHEQYF
size: .; V: TRBV4-2; J: TRBJ2-7; D: .; DNA: TGTGCCAGCAGCCAAGTTACGGACATCAACCACGAGCAGTACTTC; CDR3: CASSQVTDINHEQYF
size: many; V: TRBV24-1; J: TRBJ2-3; D: .; DNA: TGTGCCACCAGTGATTTGCTCTCGGATACGCAGTATTTT; CDR3: CATSDLLSDTQYF
size: many; V: TRBV5-1; J: TRBJ2-7; D: TRBD1; DNA: TGCGCCAGCAGCTTAAAATGGGACAGCGAGCAGTACTTC; CDR3: CASSLKWDSEQYF
size: many; V: TRBV28; J: TRBJ1-3; D: TRBD1; DNA: TGTGCCAGCAGTGTCCGCGGAGGGGGCAAAGGAAACACCATATATTTT; CDR3: CASSVRGGGKGNTIYF
size: many; V: TRBV6-5; J: TRBJ2-7; D: .; DNA: TGTGCCAGCAGTTACCGGGTTTTGAACGAGCAGTACTTC; CDR3: CASSYRVLNEQYF
size: many; V: TRBV2; J: TRBJ2-1; D: .; DNA: TGTGCCAGCAGTCGCAGAGAGCAGTTCTTC; CDR3: CASSRREQFF
size: many; V: TRBV27; J: TRBJ2-7; D: .; DNA: TGTGCCAGCAGTCCAAGGCCGGGACCCTCTTACGAGCAGTACTTC; CDR3: CASSPRPGPSYEQYF
size: few; V: TRBV5-1; J: TRBJ2-7; D: TRBD2; DNA: TGCGCCAGCAGCTTGGACGCGGGAGGGATCGGGGAGCAGTACTTC; CDR3: CASSLDAGGIGEQYF